This T cell receptor (beta chain) was sequenced during a study of metastatic and nonmetastatic thyroid tumors. This clone was seen ten or more times. Until they underwent thyroid surgery, no patient had received any treatment. Trimming left V 2 bases short and J 8 bases short, with 13 bases between. The CDR3 has 14 residues. Germline V gene lookup returns CDR1 MDHEN and CDR2 SYDVKM. TCRdb re-called the PCR reads through MiXCR. The repertoire has fewer than 35,000 clones, approximately 20% of them found once; the top ten carry about 10%. Material for sequencing was blood. The clonotype comes from a female donor with papillary thyroid cancer or a benign thyroid nodule (not recorded which). Some clones in this sample may be carry-over from other donors' samples. V is TRBV28 and J is TRBJ2-1; D ambiguous. As DNA, the CDR3 is TGTGCCAGCAGTTTAAATTTCCCGTTTCATGAGCAGTTCTTC. Translation: CASSLNFPFHEQFF.